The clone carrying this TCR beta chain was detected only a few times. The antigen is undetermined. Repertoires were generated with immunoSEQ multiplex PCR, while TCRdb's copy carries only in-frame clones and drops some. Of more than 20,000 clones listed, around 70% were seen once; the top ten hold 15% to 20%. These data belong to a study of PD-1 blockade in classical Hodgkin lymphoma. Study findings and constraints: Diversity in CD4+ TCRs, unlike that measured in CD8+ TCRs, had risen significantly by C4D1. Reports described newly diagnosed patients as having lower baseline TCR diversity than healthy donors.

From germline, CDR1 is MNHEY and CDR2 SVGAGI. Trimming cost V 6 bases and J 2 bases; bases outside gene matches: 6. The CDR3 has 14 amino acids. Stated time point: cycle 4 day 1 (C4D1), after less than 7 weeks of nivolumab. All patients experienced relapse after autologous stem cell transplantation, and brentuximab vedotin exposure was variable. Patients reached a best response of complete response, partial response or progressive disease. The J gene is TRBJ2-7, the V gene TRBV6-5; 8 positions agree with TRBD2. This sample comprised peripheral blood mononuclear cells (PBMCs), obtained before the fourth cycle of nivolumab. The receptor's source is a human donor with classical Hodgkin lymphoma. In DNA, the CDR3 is TGTGCCAGCAGCCGACTAGCGCGACCCTACGAGCAGTACTTC. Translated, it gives CASSRLARPYEQYF.